There are a few counts of the clone carrying this T cell receptor (beta chain). Antigen unknown. Built from TCR beta cDNA, the libraries had unique molecular identifiers in them. TCRdb reprocessed the PCR reads via MiXCR and lists one record per CDR3 protein. In the table there are about 820,000 distinct CDR3 sequences, around 53% of which are singletons. These data come from a study of post-analysis software for immune sequencing data. General study points: A handful of TRBV segments (TRBV5-6, TRBV5-1 and TRBV20-1 among them) occurred more frequently in patients than in controls.

V was trimmed by 7 bases and J by 9 bases, leaving 25 bases between them. CDR3 size: 15 residues. Germline CDR1 SQVTM, CDR2 ANQGSEA. The V and J genes are TRBV29-1 and TRBJ2-4, with D perhaps given as TRBD1 or TRBD2 (7 bases each). The TCR was taken from a girl aged 5-17 years with multiple sclerosis. The sequenced material came from blood. The CDR3: CSAERDSRGGGIQYF. CDR3 DNA sequence: TGCAGCGCCGAAAGGGACAGCCGGGGAGGGGGCATTCAGTACTTC.